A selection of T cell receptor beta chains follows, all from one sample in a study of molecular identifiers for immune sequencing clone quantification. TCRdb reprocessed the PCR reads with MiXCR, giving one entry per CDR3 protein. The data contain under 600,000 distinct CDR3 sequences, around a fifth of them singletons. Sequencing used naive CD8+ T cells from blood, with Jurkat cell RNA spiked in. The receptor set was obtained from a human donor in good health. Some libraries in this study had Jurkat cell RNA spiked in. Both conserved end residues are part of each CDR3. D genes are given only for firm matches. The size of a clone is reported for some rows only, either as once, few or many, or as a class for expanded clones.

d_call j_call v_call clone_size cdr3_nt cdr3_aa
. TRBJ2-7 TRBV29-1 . TGCAGCGTTGCGTCCAGACTCAGCTCCTACGAGCAGTACTTC CSVASRLSSYEQYF
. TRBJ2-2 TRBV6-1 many TGTGCCAGCAGTGAAGCCAACACCGGGGAGCTGTTTTTT CASSEANTGELFF
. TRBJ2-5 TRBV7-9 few TGTGCCGGCAGCTTGGGGGCCACTCTAGCTCAAGAGACCCAGTACTTC CAGSLGATLAQETQYF
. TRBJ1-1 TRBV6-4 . TGTGCCAGCAGAACGTCAATGAACACTGAAGCTTTCTTT CASRTSMNTEAFF
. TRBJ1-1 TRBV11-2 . TGTGCCAGCAGCTTATTTGCTGGGGGGGCTTATTTTGAAGCTTTCTTT CASSLFAGGAYFEAFF
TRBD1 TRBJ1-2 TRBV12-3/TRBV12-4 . TGTGCCAGCAGTTTAGCTCCGACAGGGTACTATGGCTACACCTTC CASSLAPTGYYGYTF
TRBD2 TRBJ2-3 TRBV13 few TGTGCCAGCAGCTTAGAGCGGCTAGCGGGCACAGATACGCAGTATTTT CASSLERLAGTDTQYF
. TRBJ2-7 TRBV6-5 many TGTGCCACCAAGGCAGGGAACGGCTACGAGCAGTACTTC CATKAGNGYEQYF
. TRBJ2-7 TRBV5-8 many TGTGCCAGCAGCTTGAATACCTACGAGCAGTACTTC CASSLNTYEQYF
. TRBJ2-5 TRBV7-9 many TGTGCCAGCAGCTTAACTACGAGCGGCGGGCTGTCCCAGTACTTC CASSLTTSGGLSQYF
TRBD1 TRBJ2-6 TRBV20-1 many TGCAGTGCTAGGGGTCTGGACAGGGGGGCCAACGTCCTGACTTTC CSARGLDRGANVLTF
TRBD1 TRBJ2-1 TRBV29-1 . TGCAGCGTGTTGACAGGGGGTTCTTACAATGAGCAGTTCTTC CSVLTGGSYNEQFF
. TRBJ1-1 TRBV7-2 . TGTGCCAGCAGCTTAGCGCTAAGGGGGGCAGGGGAAGGGTCGAACACTGAAGCTTTCTTT CASSLALRGAGEGSNTEAFF
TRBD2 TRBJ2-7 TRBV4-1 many TGCGCCAGCAGCCCCGGCTCAGCGGGGGAGTACGAGCAGTACTTC CASSPGSAGEYEQYF
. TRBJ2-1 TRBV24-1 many TGTGCCACCAGTGAGTCACAGGGTCGGGATGAGCAGTTCTTC CATSESQGRDEQFF
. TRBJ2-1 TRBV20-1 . TGCAGTGCTAGGGACTACTCAACTCCAAGCTCCTACGATGAGCAGTTCTTC CSARDYSTPSSYDEQFF
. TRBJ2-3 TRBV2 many TGTGCCAGCAGTGTGTGGGGGATGGATACGCAGTATTTT CASSVWGMDTQYF
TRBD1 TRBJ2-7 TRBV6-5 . TGTGCCAGCAGTTACTCCGGCAGGGGGCTCAGCGAGCAGTACTTC CASSYSGRGLSEQYF
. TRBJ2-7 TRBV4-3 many TGCGCCAGCAGCCAAGGTTCAGACTCCTACGAGCAGTACTTC CASSQGSDSYEQYF
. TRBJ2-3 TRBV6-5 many TGTGCCAGCAGTTCGGAGAGCACAGATACGCAGTATTTT CASSSESTDTQYF
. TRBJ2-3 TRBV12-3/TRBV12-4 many TGTGCCAGCAGTTCACTACAGGGCACAGATACGCAGTATTTT CASSSLQGTDTQYF
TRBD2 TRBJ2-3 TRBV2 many TGTGCCAGCATCCTCCTAGCGGGGGGCACAGATACGCAGTATTTT CASILLAGGTDTQYF
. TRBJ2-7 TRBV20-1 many TGCAGTGCTCCACTAGCCTACGAGCAGTACTTC CSAPLAYEQYF
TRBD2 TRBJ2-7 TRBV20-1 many TGCAGTGCAACCGGGACTAGCGGGAGGGCGAGCTCCTACGAGCAGTACTTC CSATGTSGRASSYEQYF
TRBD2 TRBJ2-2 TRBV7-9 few TGTGCCAGCGGAACGCGACTAGCGGGAGCCGACACCGGGGAGCTGTTTTTT CASGTRLAGADTGELFF
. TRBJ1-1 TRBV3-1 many TGTGCCAGCAGCCACGTCCGGGAGCCTGAAGCTTTCTTT CASSHVREPEAFF
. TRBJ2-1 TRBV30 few TGTGCCTGGAGTTCAGGAGAGGGGGTATCCAATGAGCAGTTCTTC CAWSSGEGVSNEQFF
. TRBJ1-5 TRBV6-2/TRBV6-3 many TGTGCCAGCAGTTACGACCAGGACGGACTTCCAATTGGTGGGCCCCAGCATTTT CASSYDQDGLPIGGPQHF
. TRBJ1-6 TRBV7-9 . TGTGCCAGCAGCCCCCCGCACGCCGGAGCCTATAATTCACCCCTCCACTTT CASSPPHAGAYNSPLHF
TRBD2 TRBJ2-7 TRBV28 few TGTGCCAGCAGTTTGCGGCTAGCGGGAGGGGCGGATTACGAGCAGTACTTC CASSLRLAGGADYEQYF
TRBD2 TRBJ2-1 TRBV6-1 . TGTGCCAGCAGTGAATGGGCTAGCGGGAGTGTGAAGAATGAGCAGTTCTTC CASSEWASGSVKNEQFF
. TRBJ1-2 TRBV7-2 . TGTGCCAGCAGCTCCGTTGGGGGTAACTATGGCTACACCTTC CASSSVGGNYGYTF
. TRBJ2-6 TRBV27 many TGTGCCAGCAGTTTAGGTGGGTCTTTTGCTGGGGCCAACGTCCTGACTTTC CASSLGGSFAGANVLTF
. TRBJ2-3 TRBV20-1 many TGCAGTGCTAGGGCAGGGACGGATACGCAGTATTTT CSARAGTDTQYF